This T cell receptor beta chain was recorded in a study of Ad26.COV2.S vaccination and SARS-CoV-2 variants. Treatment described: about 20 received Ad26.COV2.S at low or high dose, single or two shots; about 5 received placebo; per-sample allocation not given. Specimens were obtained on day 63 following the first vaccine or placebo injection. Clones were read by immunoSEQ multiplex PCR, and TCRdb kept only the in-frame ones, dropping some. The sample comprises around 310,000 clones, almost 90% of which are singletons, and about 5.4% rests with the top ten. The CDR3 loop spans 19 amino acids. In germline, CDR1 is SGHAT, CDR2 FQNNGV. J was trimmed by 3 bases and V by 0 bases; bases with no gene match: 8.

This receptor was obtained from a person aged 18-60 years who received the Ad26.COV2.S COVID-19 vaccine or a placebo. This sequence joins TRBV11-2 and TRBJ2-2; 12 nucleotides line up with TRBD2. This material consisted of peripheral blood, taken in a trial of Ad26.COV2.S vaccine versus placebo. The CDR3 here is CASSLEGTSGLWDTGELFF. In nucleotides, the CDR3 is TGTGCCAGCAGCTTAGAGGGGACTAGCGGGCTTTGGGACACCGGGGAGCTGTTTTTT.